The 14 T cell receptor beta chains in this list originate from one sample, sequenced in a study of T cells after yellow fever vaccination. A single record per CDR3 protein comes from TCRdb applying MiXCR to the 5' RACE reads. The table lists more than 300,000 distinct CDR3 sequences, approximately 12% of them singletons. Sequenced material: CD4+ T cells sorted from PBMCs, taken 45 days after the yellow fever booster vaccination. The receptors here all came from a man aged 18 to 29 who received the YFV17D yellow fever vaccine.

The CDR3 spells CASSRGQASYGYTF. The CDR3 DNA sequence: TGTGCCAGCAGCCGGGGACAGGCGAGCTATGGCTACACCTTC. The chain uses TRBV12-3 or TRBV12-4 and TRBJ1-2, with 8 bases identical to TRBD1. J gave up 4 bases and V 6 bases, and 7 bases lay outside the gene matches. This CDR3 comprises 14 residues.

The CDR3 nucleotides read TGTGCCAGCAGCTTTCGAACAGGGGGCGGATTGGACTATGGCTACACCTTC. The encoded protein is CASSFRTGGGLDYGYTF. The chain couples TRBV11-2 to TRBJ1-2, with 9 bases fitting TRBD1. Trimming at V came to 3 bases and at J to 3 bases, leaving 11 bases not matched to a gene. CDR3 size: 17 residues. Germline lookup yields CDR1 SGHAT and CDR2 FQNNGV.

This clonotype appeared a few times. The chain recombines TRBV20-1 with TRBJ2-1, with D hard to call. V lost 0 bases and J lost 3, with 6 bases in between. CDR3 length: 13 amino acids. Germline CDR1 is DFQATT and CDR2 is SNEGSKA (reference sequence). CDR3 amino acids: CSARDGSYNEQFF. The CDR3 bases are TGCAGTGCTAGAGACGGTAGCTACAATGAGCAGTTCTTC.

In this sample, this clonotype turned up many times. The V and J genes are TRBV3-1 and TRBJ2-7, with D unresolved. Germline CDR1 reads LGHDT; CDR2 reads YNNKEL (reference sequence). This CDR3 is 13 amino acids long. Trimming stripped 4 bases from V and 0 bases from J, with 7 bases between. CDR3 nucleotide sequence: TGTGCCAGCAGCCTGTCGACCTCCTACGAGCAGTACTTC. Encoded protein: CASSLSTSYEQYF.

As for this clonotype: Possible read error: a much larger clone is one base away. The chain is built from TRBV4-3 and TRBJ2-7, with 12 bases that match TRBD2. The junction had 4 bases not matched to a gene; V was cut back by 5 bases and J by 2 bases. There are 15 residues in the CDR3. Germline V CDR1 and CDR2: LGHNA, YSLEER. The CDR3 DNA reads as TGCGCCAGCAGCGAAACTAGCGGGGGGACCTACGAGCAGTACTTC. Its translation: CASSETSGGTYEQYF.

The chain recombines TRBV5-1 with TRBJ2-5; D gene ambiguous. Germline CDR1 SGHRS, CDR2 YFSETQ. Between the trimmed V and J ends, which lost 2 bases and 3 bases, there was a span of 11 bases. The CDR3 covers 14 residues. The CDR3 protein is CASSFQAVEETQYF. The CDR3 DNA reads TGCGCCAGCAGCTTTCAGGCGGTGGAAGAGACCCAGTACTTC.

The rearrangement links TRBV7-2 to TRBJ1-2; D remains unclear. CDR1 and CDR2 (germline): SGHTA, FQGNSA. The CDR3 sequence is 16 residues long. V lost 4 bases, J lost 5 bases, and 20 bases lay in between. This chain's CDR3 is CASSSSVGISHYGYTF. The DNA for the CDR3 is TGTGCCAGCAGCTCCTCGGTGGGCATCAGCCATTATGGCTACACCTTC.

The genes are TRBV7-2 and TRBJ1-1; D not resolved. The CDR3 length is 14 residues. CDR1 is SGHTA, CDR2 FQGNSA, per germline. Deletions cut 6 bases from V and 1 base from J, with 12 bases between. The CDR3 nucleotides are TGTGCCAGCAGGACGGGGAGGGCGAACACTGAAGCTTTCTTT. This gives the protein CASRTGRANTEAFF.

This clonotype came up a few times. The junction departs from the called germline gene at one end, perhaps through a read error. This chain links TRBV7-7 with TRBJ2-2; D is unresolved. Germline lookup yields CDR1 SSHAT and CDR2 FNYEAQ (reference sequence). The CDR3 runs 13 residues. CDR3 residues: CASSLNPRGELFF. DNA of the CDR3: TGTGCTAGCAGCTTAAACCCTAGAGGGGAGCTGTTTTTT.

This clonotype was seen more than once but under ten times. This sequence joins TRBV29-1 and TRBJ2-7, with D perhaps matching TRBD1 or TRBD2 (7 bases each). Germline loops: CDR1 SQVTM, CDR2 ANQGSEA. V shed 6 bases and J shed 4 bases, with 22 bases lying between them. The CDR3 length is 15 residues. CDR3 protein: CSVTRQGSGVYEQYF. The CDR3 nucleotides read TGCAGCGTGACCCGACAGGGAAGCGGGGTTTACGAGCAGTACTTC.

This clonotype has more than one count but fewer than ten. The V call is TRBV5-1, the J call TRBJ1-1, with TRBD1 matching 9 bases. Germline CDR1 is SGHRS and CDR2 is YFSETQ. This CDR3 is built from 16 residues. V gave up 0 bases and J gave up 6 bases; unmatched junction bases: 9. The CDR3 sequence is CASSLADPGQGAEAFF. As DNA, the CDR3 is TGCGCCAGCAGCTTGGCGGACCCGGGACAGGGCGCTGAAGCTTTCTTT.

A word on this clonotype: Given the absence of the conserved phenylalanine or tryptophan at the CDR3 end, a read error is likely. The chain is built from TRBV11-2 and TRBJ2-5; 8 bases agree with TRBD2. Trimming took 6 bases from V and 2 from J; bases not matched to a gene: 8. Germline V gene sequence: CDR1 SGHAT, CDR2 FQNNGV. This CDR3 spans 15 amino acids. Here the CDR3 reads CASSLPSGPQETQYL. The CDR3 DNA is TGTGCCAGCAGTCTTCCTAGCGGGCCACAAGAGACCCAGTACTTA.

This chain links TRBV6-1 with TRBJ2-2; D is perhaps TRBD1 (6 bases). The CDR3 is made up of 15 amino acids. V was trimmed by 6 bases and J by 7 bases, leaving 18 bases between them. Germline values: CDR1 MNHNS, CDR2 SASEGT. The CDR3, as DNA: TGTGCCAGCAGGCCCGTCGCAGGGGCCGGCGGGGAGCTGTTTTTT. Its translation is CASRPVAGAGGELFF.

Ten or more counts support this clonotype. This rearrangement joins TRBV5-1 to TRBJ1-5; perhaps TRBD1 as D (6 bases). The CDR3 has 17 residues. Germline V CDR1 and CDR2: SGHRS, YFSETQ. The V and J ends lost 0 bases and 0 bases respectively, with 13 bases between them. The CDR3 here is CASSLAYGGHSNQPQHF. As DNA, the CDR3 is TGCGCCAGCAGCTTGGCCTATGGGGGGCATAGCAATCAGCCCCAGCATTTT.